This record concerns one T cell receptor beta chain sequence. As yet, its antigen is unknown. The authors drew 8 to 10 milliliters of peripheral blood from each donor. PBMCs, at least 7 million per sample, were isolated. Trimming shortened V by 6 bases and J by 1 base, and 17 bases separated the two germline ends. The CDR3 length is 16 residues. The record originates from a study of blood T cells in healthy people across ages. General study findings and limits: More naive CD4+ cells and higher diversity were found in long-lived than in aged donors. Per million T cells, TCR beta diversity dropped about linearly as age rose.

Primed by a sample-barcoded 5' primer and a J-beta primer mix, a second PCR proceeded for roughly 7 to 12 cycles. One entry per CDR3 protein results from TCRdb running MiXCR on the 5' RACE reads. The sample includes roughly 1,700,000 distinct CDR3 sequences, about 30% seen only once; the top ten take 7% to 9%. The chain is built from TRBV12-3 or TRBV12-4 and TRBJ2-3; D is tentatively TRBD1 or TRBD2 (5 bases each). The specimen was blood. The TCR was taken from a woman in her 30s in good health. The CDR3, as DNA: TGTGCCAGCAGCGCCATGAGGGGATGGGGCACAGATACGCAGTATTTT. This codes for CASSAMRGWGTDTQYF.